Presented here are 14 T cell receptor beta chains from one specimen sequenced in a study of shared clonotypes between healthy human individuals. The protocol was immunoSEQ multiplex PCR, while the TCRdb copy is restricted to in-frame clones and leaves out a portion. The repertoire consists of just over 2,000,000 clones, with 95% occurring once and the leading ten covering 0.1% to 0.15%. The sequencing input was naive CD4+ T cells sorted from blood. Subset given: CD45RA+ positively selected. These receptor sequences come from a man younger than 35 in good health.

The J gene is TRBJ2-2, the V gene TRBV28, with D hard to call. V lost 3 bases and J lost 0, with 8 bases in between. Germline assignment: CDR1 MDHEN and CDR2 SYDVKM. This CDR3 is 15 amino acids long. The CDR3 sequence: CASSFLAPNTGELFF. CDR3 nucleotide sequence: TGTGCCAGCAGTTTCCTGGCCCCGAACACCGGGGAGCTGTTTTTT.

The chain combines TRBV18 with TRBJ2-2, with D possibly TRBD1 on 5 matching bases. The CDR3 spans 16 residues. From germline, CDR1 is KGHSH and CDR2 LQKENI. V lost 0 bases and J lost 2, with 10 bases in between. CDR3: CASSPPIGANTGELFF. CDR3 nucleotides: TGTGCCAGCTCACCACCAATAGGGGCCAACACCGGGGAGCTGTTTTTT.

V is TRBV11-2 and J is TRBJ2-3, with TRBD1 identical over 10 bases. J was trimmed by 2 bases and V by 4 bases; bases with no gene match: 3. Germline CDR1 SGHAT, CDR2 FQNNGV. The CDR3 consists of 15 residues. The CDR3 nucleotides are TGTGCCAGCAGCTCCGGGACAGGGGTCACAGATACGCAGTATTTT. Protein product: CASSSGTGVTDTQYF.

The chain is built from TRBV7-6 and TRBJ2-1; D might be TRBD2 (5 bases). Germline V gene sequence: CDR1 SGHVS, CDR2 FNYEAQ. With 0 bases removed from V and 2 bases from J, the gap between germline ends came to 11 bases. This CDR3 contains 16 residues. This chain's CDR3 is CASSLASGTTYNEQFF. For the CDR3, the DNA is TGTGCCAGCAGCTTAGCCAGCGGTACAACCTACAATGAGCAGTTCTTC. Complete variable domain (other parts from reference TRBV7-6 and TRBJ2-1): GAGVSQSPRYKVTKRGQDVALRCDPISGHVSLYWYRQALGQGPEFLTYFNYEAQQDKSGLPNDRFSAERPEGSISTLTIQRTEQRDSAMYRCASSLASGTTYNEQFFGPGTRLTVL.

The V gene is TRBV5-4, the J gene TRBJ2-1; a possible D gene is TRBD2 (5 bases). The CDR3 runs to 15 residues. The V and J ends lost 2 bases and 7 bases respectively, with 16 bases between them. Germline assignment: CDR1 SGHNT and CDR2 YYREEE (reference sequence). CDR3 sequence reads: CASSFGSSGRNEQFF. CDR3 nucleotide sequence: TGTGCCAGCAGCTTTGGGTCCTCGGGAAGGAATGAGCAGTTCTTC. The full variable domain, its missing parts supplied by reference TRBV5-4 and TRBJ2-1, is ETGVTQSPTHLIKTRGQQVTLRCSSQSGHNTVSWYQQALGQGPQFIFQYYREEENGRGNFPPRFSGLQFPNYSSELNVNALELDDSALYLCASSFGSSGRNEQFFGPGTRLTVL.

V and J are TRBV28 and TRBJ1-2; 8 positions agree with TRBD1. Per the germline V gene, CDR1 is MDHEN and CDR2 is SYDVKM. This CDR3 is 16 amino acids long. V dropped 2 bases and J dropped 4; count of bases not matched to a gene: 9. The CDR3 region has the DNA TGTGCCAGCAGTTTAAGAAAAGGACAGGGACTCTATGGCTACACCTTC. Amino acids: CASSLRKGQGLYGYTF.

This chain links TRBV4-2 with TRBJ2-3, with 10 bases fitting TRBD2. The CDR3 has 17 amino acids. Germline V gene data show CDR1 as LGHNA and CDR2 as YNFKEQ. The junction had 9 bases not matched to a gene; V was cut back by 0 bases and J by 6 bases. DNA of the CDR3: TGTGCCAGCAGCCAAGAGGCTAGCGGGGGCCCAGGGGATACGCAGTATTTT. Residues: CASSQEASGGPGDTQYF.

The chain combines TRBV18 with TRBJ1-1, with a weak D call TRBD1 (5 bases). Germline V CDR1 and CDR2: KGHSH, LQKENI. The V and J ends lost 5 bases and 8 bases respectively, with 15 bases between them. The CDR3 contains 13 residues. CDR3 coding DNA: TGTGCCAGCTCATCCGGGGGTTCCCCGGAAGCTTTCTTT. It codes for CASSSGGSPEAFF.

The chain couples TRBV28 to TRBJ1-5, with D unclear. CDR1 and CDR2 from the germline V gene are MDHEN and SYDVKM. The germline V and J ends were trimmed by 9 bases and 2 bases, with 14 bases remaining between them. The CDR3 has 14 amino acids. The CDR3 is CASQVGWGNQPQHF. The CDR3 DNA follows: TGTGCCAGTCAGGTGGGGTGGGGCAATCAGCCCCAGCATTTT.

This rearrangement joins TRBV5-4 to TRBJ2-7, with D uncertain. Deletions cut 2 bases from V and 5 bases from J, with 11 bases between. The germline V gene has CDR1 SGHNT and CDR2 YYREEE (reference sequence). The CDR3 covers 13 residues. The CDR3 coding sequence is TGTGCCAGCAGCTTAAAGGACCTCAACGAGCAGTACTTC. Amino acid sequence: CASSLKDLNEQYF. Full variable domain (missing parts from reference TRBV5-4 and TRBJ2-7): ETGVTQSPTHLIKTRGQQVTLRCSSQSGHNTVSWYQQALGQGPQFIFQYYREEENGRGNFPPRFSGLQFPNYSSELNVNALELDDSALYLCASSLKDLNEQYFGPGTRLTVT.

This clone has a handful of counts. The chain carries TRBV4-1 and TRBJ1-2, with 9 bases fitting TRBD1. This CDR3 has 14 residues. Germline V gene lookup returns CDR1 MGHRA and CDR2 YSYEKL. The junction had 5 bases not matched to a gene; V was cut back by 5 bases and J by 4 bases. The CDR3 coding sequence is TGCGCCAGCAGCGGGACAGGGAACTTCTATGGCTACACCTTC. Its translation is CASSGTGNFYGYTF.

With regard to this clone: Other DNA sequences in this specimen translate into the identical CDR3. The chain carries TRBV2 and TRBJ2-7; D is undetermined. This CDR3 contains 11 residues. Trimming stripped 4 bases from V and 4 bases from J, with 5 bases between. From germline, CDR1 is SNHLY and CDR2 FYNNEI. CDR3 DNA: TGTGCCAGCAGTGGAGCTTACGAGCAGTACTTC. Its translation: CASSGAYEQYF.

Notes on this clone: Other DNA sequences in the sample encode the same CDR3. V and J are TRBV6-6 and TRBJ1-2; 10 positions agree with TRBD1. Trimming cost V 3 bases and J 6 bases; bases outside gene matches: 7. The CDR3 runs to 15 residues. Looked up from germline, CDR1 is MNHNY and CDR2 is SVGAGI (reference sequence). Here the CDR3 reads CASSYSDRGLDGYTF. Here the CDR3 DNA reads TGTGCCAGCAGTTATTCCGACAGGGGGCTGGATGGCTACACCTTC.

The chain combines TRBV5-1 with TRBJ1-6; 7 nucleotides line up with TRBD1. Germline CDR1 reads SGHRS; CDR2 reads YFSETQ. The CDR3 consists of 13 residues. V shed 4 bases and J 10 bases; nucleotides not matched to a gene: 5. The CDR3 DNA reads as TGCGCCAGCAGCCGGGACAGTGACTCACCCCTCCACTTT. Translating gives CASSRDSDSPLHF. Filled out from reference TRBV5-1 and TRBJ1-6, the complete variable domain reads KAGVTQTPRYLIKTRGQQVTLSCSPISGHRSVSWYQQTPGQGLQFLFEYFSETQRNKGNFPGRFSGRQFSNSRSEMNVSTLELGDSALYLCASSRDSDSPLHFGNGTRLTVT.